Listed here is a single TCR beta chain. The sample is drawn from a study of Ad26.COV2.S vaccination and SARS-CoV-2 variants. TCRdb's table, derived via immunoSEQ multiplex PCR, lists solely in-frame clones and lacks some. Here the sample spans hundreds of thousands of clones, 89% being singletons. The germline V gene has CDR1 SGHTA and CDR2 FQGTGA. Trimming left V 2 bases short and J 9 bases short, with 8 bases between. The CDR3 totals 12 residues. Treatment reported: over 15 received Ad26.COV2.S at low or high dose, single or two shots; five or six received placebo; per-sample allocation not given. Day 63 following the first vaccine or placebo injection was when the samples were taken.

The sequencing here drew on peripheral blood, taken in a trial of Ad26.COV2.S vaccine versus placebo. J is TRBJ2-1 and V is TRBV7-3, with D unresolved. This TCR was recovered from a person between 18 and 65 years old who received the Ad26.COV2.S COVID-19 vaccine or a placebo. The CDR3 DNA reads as TGTGCCAGCAGCTTACTCTGGGGTGAGCAGTTCTTC. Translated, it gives CASSLLWGEQFF.